The entry that follows covers one T cell receptor (beta chain) sequence. The antigen is unknown. One end of the junction does not line up with germline, which may come from a read error. The CDR3 has 14 residues. Unsorted bulk tissue of roughly 18-31 mg yielded co-extracted RNA and DNA. This entry belongs to a study of tumor-infiltrating lymphocytes in primary liver carcinoma. At the level of the study: Stage T1-T3 N0M0 and a size of about 4.2 to 11 cm characterized the tumors.

From approximately 490 ng total RNA, TCR beta cDNA was generated with a primer in the constant region. Libraries of TCR beta came from three nested multiplex PCR rounds with slightly modified ARM-PCR. The opening two PCR rounds, ten to eleven cycles each, paired TRBV1-TRBV30 forward primers with a C-beta reverse primer. In TCRdb, the multiplex PCR reads were re-called with MiXCR into one record per CDR3 protein. Among approximately 40,000 distinct CDR3 sequences listed, about three quarters were seen once. Overall study results and limits: Blood trailed tumors significantly in top-250-clone fraction (p = 0.039). Representation across all five tumor regions was limited to only about 8-24% of top clones.

The sequence was obtained from a man between 40 and 49 years old with primary liver carcinoma and hepatitis B virus infection. The chain employs TRBV12-3 or TRBV12-4 and TRBJ1-1; TRBD1 is a possible D gene (5 bases). The sequenced material came from liver tumor tissue from sampling region 2. Subset defined: tumor region T2, inferior pole. The CDR3 spells CASSFGGLNTGAFF. The CDR3 region has the DNA TGTGCCAGCAGTTTCGGGGGGTTGAATACTGGAGCTTTCTTT.